This T cell receptor beta chain came from a study of response to subunit inactivated influenza vaccine. Study conclusions and caveats: Each seasonal influenza vaccination, the authors suggested, recruits few new T cells.

This clonotype was seen repeatedly, ten times or more. As yet, its antigen is unknown. From the RT-PCR reads, TCRdb called clonotypes with MiXCR, one entry per CDR3 protein. The data hold approximately 230,000 distinct CDR3 sequences, with about 12% observed a single time. This receptor was obtained from a man between 45 and 60 years old who received an inactivated influenza vaccine. Sequencing used non-naive T cells sorted from PBMCs, obtained 14 to 15 days before vaccination.

CDR3 in DNA: TGTGCCAGCAGTTTAAGTTGGACAGGGTGGATACACGGGGAGCTGTTTTTT. This translates into CASSLSWTGWIHGELFF. The chain joins TRBV28 to TRBJ2-2, with 8 bases matching TRBD1. V lost 2 bases, J lost 7 bases, and 12 bases stayed unmatched. The CDR3 runs to 17 residues. CDR1 MDHEN and CDR2 SYDVKM come from the germline V gene.